This paragraph reports one T cell receptor (beta chain). Antigen: not known. The germline gene is not matched at one end of the junction; a read error may be the cause. The data are from a study of breast tumors, draining lymph nodes, adjacent tissues. Points from the study as a whole: Tumor TCR diversity was below lymph nodes but above nontumor tissue. Findings are consistent with lymph node origin and intratumoral expansion of most tumor T cells. Luminal-like breast cancer showed significantly higher tumor–nontumor repertoire similarity than basal-like.

TCRdb reprocessed the multiplex PCR reads via MiXCR and lists one record per CDR3 protein. In the table there are about 180,000 distinct CDR3 sequences, 30% to 35% of which are singletons. Germline V gives CDR1 SSHAT, CDR2 FNYEAQ (reference sequence). CDR3 length equals 15 residues. Axillary draining lymph nodes of breast cancer patients supplied the node samples. The origin of this receptor is a female donor with breast cancer. Some clones in this sample may be carry-over from other donors' samples. This rearrangement joins TRBV7-7 to TRBJ2-1; TRBD1 matches at 10 bases. Sample: axillary lymph node tissue. DNA of the CDR3: TGTGCTAGCAGCATAAGACAGGGGGCTTACAATGTGCAGCTCTTC. Translating gives CASSIRQGAYNVQLF.